These 24 T cell receptor beta chains share one sample of origin, sequenced in a study of tissue T cells after allogeneic stem cell transplantation. Regarding time point: mouse harvest day 7 after allogeneic transplant. Each mouse received 10^7 T-cell-depleted marrow cells plus 10^6 splenic CD5+ T cells by tail vein. TCRdb's copy holds only in-frame clones and misses some; the assay was immunoSEQ multiplex PCR. The repertoire holds some 6,700 clones, more than 40% seen once, with around 7% in the top ten. The sequencing sample was made of gut tissue. The source of these receptors is a female BALB/c mouse given C57BL/6 T cells with graft-versus-host disease after an allogeneic hematopoietic cell transplant.

This clone was seen only a few times. Gene names denote mouse genes. Read coverage stops 1 residue before the CDR3 terminus; the germline J gene supplies the remainder. The V and J genes are TRBV4 and TRBJ1-3; 10 bases match TRBD1. CDR1 is LGHDT, CDR2 YNNKQL, per germline (reference sequence). Losses at the gene ends were 4 bases for V and 7 bases for J; bases not matched to a gene: 4. This CDR3 spans 14 amino acids. CDR3 bases read: TGTGCCAGCAGCTTTGACAGGGGGCGGAATACGCTCTAT. This translates into CASSFDRGRNTLY. The whole CDR3 region reads CASSFDRGRNTLYF.

A remark on this clone: Each gene name is a mouse one. Incomplete CDR3 DNA: TGTGCCAGCAGCCTGACTGGGGGGAGAGACACCCAGTAC. This translates into CASSLTGGRDTQY. In full, the CDR3 is CASSLTGGRDTQYF. The chain couples TRBV3 to TRBJ2-5; TRBD2 agrees at 10 bases. Sequencing ends 1 residue short of the CDR3 end; the germline J gene provides the rest. This CDR3 is built from 14 residues. In germline, CDR1 is SNHLY, CDR2 FYNGKV (reference sequence). The V and J ends lost 5 bases and 5 bases, in that order; junction bases with no gene match: 4.

With respect to this clone: All gene names here are mouse names. Sequencing ends 1 residue short of the CDR3 end; the germline J gene provides the rest. The gene calls are TRBV23 and TRBJ1-5; the table's D call, TRBD1, was not checked against the DNA. The length of the CDR3 is 14 residues. In germline, CDR1 is KGHTA, CDR2 FQNQQP. The sequenced part of the CDR3 DNA is TGCTCCAGCAGTCGGGACACAAACAACCAGGCTCCGCTT. It specifies CSSSRDTNNQAPL. The full CDR3 reads CSSSRDTNNQAPLF.

In this sample, this clone turned up a few times. Mouse gene names and germline throughout. The CDR3 goes on 1 residue after the read ends, and that part is filled in from the germline J gene. J is TRBJ2-7 and V is TRBV12-1, with 13 bases that match TRBD2. Trimming took 0 bases from V and 5 from J; bases not matched to a gene: 3. This CDR3 is built from 15 residues. From germline, CDR1 is SGHSN and CDR2 HYEKVE. The covered CDR3 bases are TGTGCCAGCTCTCTCCCTGGGACTGGGGGGGATGAACAGTAC. This codes for CASSLPGTGGDEQY. The entire CDR3 sequence reads CASSLPGTGGDEQYF. Together with reference TRBV12-1 and TRBJ2-7, the CDR3 gives the full variable domain: DSGVVQSPRHIIKEKGGRSVLTCIPISGHSNVVWYQQTLGKELKFLIQHYEKVERDKGFLPSRFSVQQFDDYHSEMNMSALELEDSAMYFCASSLPGTGGDEQYFGPGTRLTVL.

As regards this clone: Gene names are mouse gene names. The CDR3 region is CASSAGTNNERLFF. The sequenced part of the CDR3 DNA is TGTGCCAGCAGCGCCGGGACAAACAACGAAAGATTATTT. The chain combines TRBV15 with TRBJ1-4; D possibly corresponds to TRBD1 (6 bases). The sequence runs out 1 residue before the end of the CDR3; the remainder is reconstructed from the germline J gene. This CDR3 region has 14 residues. CDR1 and CDR2 from the germline V gene are SGHND and FRSKSL. The ends were cut back, 6 bases at V and 4 bases at J, with 12 bases in the middle.

Comments on this clone: All gene names here are mouse names. The read ends 1 residue before the CDR3 terminus; that terminus is restored from the germline J gene. V and J are TRBV23 and TRBJ1-2; the table gives TRBD1 as D, unverified against the DNA. Germline assignment: CDR1 KGHTA and CDR2 FQNQQP. The CDR3 sequence is 14 residues long. The CDR3 DNA, read in part, is TGCTCCAGCAGGCGGGACATTGCAAACTCCGACTACACC. It is translated as CSSRRDIANSDYT. The entire CDR3 is CSSRRDIANSDYTF.

On this clone: These gene names are mouse names. With the read ending 1 residue before the CDR3 end, the germline J gene is used to fill in that end. The chain uses TRBV12-1 and TRBJ2-7, with D possibly being TRBD1 (6 bases). Trimming removed 3 bases at V and 3 bases at J, with 11 bases between. The CDR3 has 13 residues. Germline V gives CDR1 SGHSN, CDR2 HYEKVE. CDR3 bases read: TGTGCCAGCTCTTACCGGGACAACTATGAACAGTAC. Its protein is CASSYRDNYEQY. In full, the CDR3 is CASSYRDNYEQYF.

For this clone: The genes are named according to mouse. The CDR3 spells CGARDPRRGYAEQFF. The CDR3 bases that were read are TGTGGTGCTAGGGATCCTCGCAGGGGTTATGCTGAGCAGTTC. The rearrangement links TRBV20 to TRBJ2-1; the D gene is possibly TRBD1 (6 bases). The sequence runs out 1 residue before the end of the CDR3; the remainder is reconstructed from the germline J gene. Germline V lookup: CDR1 GFQATS, CDR2 STVNSAI. V lost 0 bases and J lost 4, with 13 bases in between. The CDR3 sequence is 15 residues long.

For this clone: Here the gene names and germline are mouse. The CDR3 end is not reached by the read, which stops 1 residue before it; the germline J gene fills it in. The J gene is TRBJ2-7, the V gene TRBV15; TRBD2 aligns across 9 bases. CDR3 length equals 15 residues. V gave up 5 bases and J gave up 0 bases; unmatched junction bases: 5. Germline V gene lookup returns CDR1 SGHND and CDR2 FRSKSL. Incomplete CDR3 DNA: TGTGCCAGCAGTCTCGGACTGGGGCCCTCCTATGAACAGTAC. Translation: CASSLGLGPSYEQY. The full CDR3 sequence reads CASSLGLGPSYEQYF. The variable domain in full, with the rest retrieved from reference TRBV15 and TRBJ2-7, is DAGVTQTPRHEVAEKGQTIILKCEPVSGHNDLFWYRQTKIQGLELLSYFRSKSLMEDGGAFKDRFKAEMLNSSFSTLKIQPTEPKDSAVYLCASSLGLGPSYEQYFGPGTRLTVL.

Notes on this clone: Gene labels here are mouse ones. The CDR3 is cut off 1 residue early in the read; its end comes from the germline J gene. This chain joins TRBV3 and TRBJ2-4; D may be TRBD2 (7 bases). The germline gives CDR1 SNHLY, CDR2 FYNGKV (reference sequence). CDR3 length: 14 residues. V was pared by 2 bases and J by 5 bases, with 11 bases between. CDR3 bases read: TGTGCCAGCAGCTTACGGGGGGCGACAAACACCTTGTAC. Protein product: CASSLRGATNTLY. From start to end, the CDR3 is CASSLRGATNTLYF.

Comments on this clone: The gene symbols are mouse symbols. The read finishes 1 residue shy of the CDR3 end, and the germline J gene is used to complete it. The J gene is TRBJ1-6, the V gene TRBV3, with D uncertain. TRBJ1-6 is treated as an ORF (open reading frame) with a function not yet certain. Germline CDR1 SNHLY, CDR2 FYNGKV (reference sequence). Trimming pared 1 base from V and 3 bases from J, leaving 4 bases between. The CDR3 has 14 amino acids. CDR3 region: CASSLEGYNSPLYF. The DNA read from the CDR3 is TGTGCCAGCAGCTTAGAGGGCTATAATTCGCCCCTCTAC.

Comment on this clone: Gene names refer to mouse genes. The read comes to an end 1 residue before the CDR3 does, leaving the germline J gene to fill in the end. The same CDR3 is also encoded by other DNA sequences in this sample. The V gene is TRBV26, the J gene TRBJ1-3; D unresolved. The germline CDR1 and CDR2 sequences are KGHPV and FQNQEV (reference sequence). The CDR3 contains 14 residues. V lost 5 bases and J lost 0, with 8 bases in between. The DNA read from the CDR3 is TGTGCCAGCAGTTTGGCAAATTCTGGAAATACGCTCTAT. It yields the protein CASSLANSGNTLY. The whole CDR3 reads CASSLANSGNTLYF.

Concerning this clone: Gene names denote mouse genes. The read ends 1 residue before the CDR3 terminus; that terminus is restored from the germline J gene. This chain joins TRBV13-2 and TRBJ1-6; 9 bases are shared with TRBD1. TRBJ1-6 is classed as an ORF, of uncertain function. The germline gives CDR1 NNHNN, CDR2 SYGAGS (reference sequence). V was pared by 5 bases and J by 0 bases, with 3 bases of the junction left unmatched. This CDR3 comprises 16 residues. CDR3 amino acids: CASGGQGNSYNSPLYF. CDR3 bases read: TGTGCCAGCGGGGGACAGGGTAATTCCTATAATTCGCCCCTCTAC.

Notes on this clone: Here the gene names and germline are mouse. The read ends 1 residue early relative to the CDR3; the germline J gene fills the gap. The chain is built from TRBV3 and TRBJ2-7; 12 bases are shared with TRBD2. The CDR3 consists of 14 residues. V lost 4 bases and J lost 5; bases outside the gene matches: 3. In germline, CDR1 is SNHLY, CDR2 FYNGKV (reference sequence). CDR3 protein: CASSSWTGGDEQYF. The DNA read from the CDR3 is TGTGCCAGCAGCTCCTGGACTGGGGGGGATGAACAGTAC. Full variable domain (rest looked up from reference TRBV3 and TRBJ2-7): GPKVLQIPSHQIIDMGQMVTLNCDPVSNHLYFYWYKQILGQQMEFLVNFYNGKVMEKSKLFKDQFSVERPDGSYFTLKIQPTALEDSAVYFCASSSWTGGDEQYFGPGTRLTVL.

This clone was seen only a few times. Gene names and germline match the mouse. The CDR3 end lies 1 residue beyond the end of the read and is filled in from the germline J gene. V and J are TRBV20 and TRBJ2-7, with D hard to call. Germline V gene data show CDR1 as GFQATS and CDR2 as STVNSAI. V dropped 0 bases and J dropped 3 bases, with 9 bases sitting between them. The CDR3 runs 13 residues. The CDR3 is CGARDAGIYEQYF. Partial CDR3 DNA: TGTGGTGCTAGGGACGCAGGCATCTATGAACAGTAC.

This clone was detected only a few times. The listed genes are named as in mouse. The CDR3 end falls 1 residue outside the read, so it is completed with the germline J gene. The chain carries TRBV26 and TRBJ2-2, with D uncertain. CDR3 length: 14 amino acids. Trimming removed 8 bases from V and 0 bases from J, with 10 bases in between. The germline V gene has CDR1 KGHPV and CDR2 FQNQEV (reference sequence). CDR3 protein: CASVPGANTGQLYF. The CDR3 bases that were read are TGTGCCAGCGTACCGGGAGCAAACACCGGGCAGCTCTAC.

Note on this clone: Gene names and germline match the mouse. The CDR3 extends 1 residue past the end of the read, so its final part is completed from the germline J gene. V gene TRBV3 combines with J gene TRBJ2-5, with D perhaps TRBD1 (6 bases). Trimming removed 5 bases at V and 7 bases at J, with 13 bases between. Germline V gives CDR1 SNHLY, CDR2 FYNGKV (reference sequence). The CDR3 totals 13 residues. The CDR3 protein is CASSPARGNTQYF. CDR3 DNA (partial): TGTGCCAGCAGCCCCGCCAGGGGTAACACCCAGTAC.

This clone was found a few times. Mouse gene names and germline throughout. The CDR3 end lies 1 residue beyond the end of the read and is filled in from the germline J gene. This chain uses TRBV13-3 with TRBJ1-1, with 9 bases that match TRBD1. Germline V gene data show CDR1 as NNHDY and CDR2 as SYVADS. The CDR3 extends over 15 amino acids. The V segment lost 0 bases and the J segment 4 bases; nucleotides outside the gene matches: 4. The CDR3 DNA, read in part, is TGTGCCAGCAGTGATGACAGGGGGCGAGGCACAGAAGTCTTC. Its protein is CASSDDRGRGTEVF. The whole CDR3 protein is CASSDDRGRGTEVFF.

This clone was detected only once. Gene names follow the mouse nomenclature. The read is 1 residue too short to cover the CDR3 end, so that end is filled in from the germline J gene. The V gene is TRBV3, the J gene TRBJ1-1; 7 bases fit TRBD1. CDR1 and CDR2 from the germline V gene are SNHLY and FYNGKV (reference sequence). J lost 0 bases, V lost 5 bases, and 6 bases had no gene match. This CDR3 comprises 15 residues. The CDR3 protein is CASSPPGQTNTEVFF. The sequenced part of the CDR3 DNA is TGTGCCAGCAGCCCGCCGGGACAGACAAACACAGAAGTCTTC.

This clone has just a few counts. The gene names here belong to mouse. Coverage ceases 1 residue before the CDR3 finishes, and the germline J gene fills in the end. The genes are TRBV3 and TRBJ2-4, with TRBD2 matching 13 bases. This CDR3 has 15 residues. Germline V gene lookup returns CDR1 SNHLY and CDR2 FYNGKV (reference sequence). V lost 5 bases to trimming and J lost 7 bases; unmatched junction nucleotides: 6. Incomplete CDR3 DNA: TGTGCCAGCAGCCGGACTGGGGGGGCGCTGGACACCTTGTAC. Encoded protein: CASSRTGGALDTLY. The CDR3, in full, reads CASSRTGGALDTLYF.

There are a few counts of this clone. Gene names are mouse gene names. Read data end 1 residue before the CDR3 end; the end is taken from the germline J gene. V is TRBV26 and J is TRBJ2-5, with D possibly matching TRBD1 (6 bases). The CDR3 spans 14 residues. V was clipped by 2 bases and J by 2 bases, with 8 bases between them. Germline CDR1 reads KGHPV; CDR2 reads FQNQEV (reference sequence). Incomplete CDR3 DNA: TGTGCCAGCAGTCTGAGGGGGAGCCAAGACACCCAGTAC. Translation gives CASSLRGSQDTQY. The entire CDR3 reads CASSLRGSQDTQYF.

This clone appeared a few times. Gene names are mouse gene names. The DNA ends 1 residue before the CDR3 does, and the rest of the CDR3 is filled in from the germline J gene. The genes are TRBV26 and TRBJ2-5; D not certain. The germline V gene has CDR1 KGHPV and CDR2 FQNQEV (reference sequence). V lost 4 bases, J lost 0 bases, and 8 bases lay in between. This CDR3 spans 14 amino acids. The sequenced part of the CDR3 DNA is TGTGCCAGCAGTCCGACAATTAACCAAGACACCCAGTAC. Translated: CASSPTINQDTQY. The full CDR3 protein is CASSPTINQDTQYF. Based on the CDR3 plus reference TRBV26 and TRBJ2-5, the full variable domain is NSKVIQTPRYLVKGQGQKAKMRCIPEKGHPVVFWYQQNKNNEFKFLINFQNQEVLQQIDMTEKRFSAECPSNSPCSLEIQSSEAGDSALYLCASSPTINQDTQYFGPGTRLLVL.

This clone was seen a few times. Gene names follow the mouse nomenclature. The CDR3 end is not reached by the read, which stops 1 residue before it; the germline J gene fills it in. V is TRBV13-1 and J is TRBJ2-7; D is undetermined. Germline V gene data show CDR1 as NSHNY and CDR2 as SYGAGN. V was cut by 0 bases and J by 0 bases, with 10 bases left in between. There are 15 residues in the CDR3. The CDR3 protein is CASSDARQSSYEQYF. Incomplete CDR3 DNA: TGTGCCAGCAGTGATGCACGGCAGAGCTCCTATGAACAGTAC.

Notes on this clone: Each gene name is a mouse one. The read terminates 1 residue ahead of where the CDR3 ends, so the germline J gene completes it. The chain joins TRBV26 to TRBJ2-5; 7 nucleotides align to TRBD2. Germline V gene data show CDR1 as KGHPV and CDR2 as FQNQEV (reference sequence). There are 13 residues in the CDR3. V lost 5 bases, J lost 2 bases, and 1 base stayed unmatched. The part of the CDR3 DNA that was read is TGTGCCAGCAGTGGGGGGGGCCAAGACACCCAGTAC. The encoded protein is CASSGGGQDTQY. The whole CDR3 region reads CASSGGGQDTQYF.